This T cell receptor beta chain was identified in a study of blood T cells in healthy people across ages. Study context: Template switching captured about one barcoded beta molecule per two T cells.

For the second PCR, which ran for roughly 6 to 12 cycles, a sample-barcoded 5' primer and a J-beta primer mix were used. CDR3-containing paired-end reads numbering at least 2.5 million came from each sample. Each CDR3 protein is one row after TCRdb ran MiXCR on the 5' RACE reads. The repertoire has about 600,000 distinct CDR3 sequences, 40% to 50% of them found once; the top ten carry just under 25%. This TCR derives from a man at least 80 years old in good health. The sample taken for sequencing was blood.

As DNA, the CDR3 is TGCAGTGCTAGAGATCCCCCTCAATCCGCCGCCGAGCAGTACTTC. Encoded protein: CSARDPPQSAAEQYF. The chain carries TRBV20-1 and TRBJ2-4; D call uncertain. Judging by the DNA end, TRBJ2-7 fits better; the J call may be wrong. The CDR3 sequence is 15 residues long. CDR1 is DFQATT and CDR2 is SNEGSKA in the germline V gene (reference sequence).